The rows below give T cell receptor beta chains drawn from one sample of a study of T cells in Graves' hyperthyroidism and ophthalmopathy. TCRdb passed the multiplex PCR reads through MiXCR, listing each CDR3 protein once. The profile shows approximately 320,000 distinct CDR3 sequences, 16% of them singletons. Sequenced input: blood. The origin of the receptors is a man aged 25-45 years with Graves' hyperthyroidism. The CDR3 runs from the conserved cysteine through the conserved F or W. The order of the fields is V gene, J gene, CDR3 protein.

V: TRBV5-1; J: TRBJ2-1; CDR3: CASSLNGLAGGRYEQFF
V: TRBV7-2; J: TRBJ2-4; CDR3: CASSRDRNIQYF
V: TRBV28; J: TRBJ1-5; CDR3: CASSPPGRREPQHF
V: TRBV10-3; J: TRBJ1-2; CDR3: CAIRPISDTYGYTF
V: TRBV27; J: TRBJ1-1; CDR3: CASSLSRVAEAFF
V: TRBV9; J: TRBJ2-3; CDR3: CASSVALGYTDTQYF
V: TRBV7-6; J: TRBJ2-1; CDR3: CASSLGPAVYNEQFF
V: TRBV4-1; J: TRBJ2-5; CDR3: CASSPMIGRGEETQYF
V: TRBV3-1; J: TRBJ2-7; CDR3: CASSAGTGASYEQYF
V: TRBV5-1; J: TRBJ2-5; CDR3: CASSPRRTEETQYF
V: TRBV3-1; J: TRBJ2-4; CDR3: CASSPGGGVEYF
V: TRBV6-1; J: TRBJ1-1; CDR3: CASTSNTEAFF
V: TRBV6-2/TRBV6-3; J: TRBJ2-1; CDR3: CASSLRTGLAGGFRSEQFF
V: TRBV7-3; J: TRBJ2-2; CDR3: CASSWGSPGELFF
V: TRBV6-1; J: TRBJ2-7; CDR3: CASSPGEDYEQYF
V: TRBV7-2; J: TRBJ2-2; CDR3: CASSSLGTGELFF
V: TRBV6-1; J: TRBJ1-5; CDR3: CASRGQGNNQPQHF
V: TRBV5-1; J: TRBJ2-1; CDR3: CASSRTGVNYNEQFF
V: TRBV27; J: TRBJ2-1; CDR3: CASSPFGDEQFF
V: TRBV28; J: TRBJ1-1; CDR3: CASSPMDGTATEALF
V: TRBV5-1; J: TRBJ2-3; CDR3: CASSLGLAVSTDTQYF
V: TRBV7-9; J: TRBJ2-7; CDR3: CASSLLEVRDEQYF
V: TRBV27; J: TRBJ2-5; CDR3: CASSVSGDWETQYF
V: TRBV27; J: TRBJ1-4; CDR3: CASRSNFANEKLFF
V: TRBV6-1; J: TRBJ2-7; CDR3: CASRGAGGKDGYEQYF
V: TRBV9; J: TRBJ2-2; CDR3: CASSGTGVNTGELFF
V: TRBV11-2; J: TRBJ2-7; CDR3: CASSYTGEQYF
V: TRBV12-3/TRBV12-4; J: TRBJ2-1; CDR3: CASSFGTGITNEQFF
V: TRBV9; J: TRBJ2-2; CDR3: CASSVRPAGGGNTGELFF
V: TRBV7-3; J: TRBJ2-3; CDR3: CASSPQGVDTQYF
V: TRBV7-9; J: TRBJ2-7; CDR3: CASSTRTGGEQYF
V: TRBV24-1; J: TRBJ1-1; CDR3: CATSLGQNTEAFF
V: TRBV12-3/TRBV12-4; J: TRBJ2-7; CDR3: CASSEGLAGLYEQYF
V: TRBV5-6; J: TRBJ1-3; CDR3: CASSLVGRGPGNTIYF
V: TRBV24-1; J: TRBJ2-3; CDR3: CATAGRANTDTQYF
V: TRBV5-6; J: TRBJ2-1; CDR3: CASSLVTPGDNEQFF
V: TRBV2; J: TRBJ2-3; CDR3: CASSESFIGADTQYF
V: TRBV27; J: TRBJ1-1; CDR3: CASSSGTEDEAFF
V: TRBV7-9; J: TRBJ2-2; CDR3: CASSFRLTEAGELFF
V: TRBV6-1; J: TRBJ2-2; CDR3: CASSDGTGLPGELFF
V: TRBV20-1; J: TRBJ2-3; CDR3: CSARDRDRWRRTDTQYF
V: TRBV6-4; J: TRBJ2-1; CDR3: CASSRAPSNEQFF